The present entry profiles one T cell receptor beta chain with its context. What it binds is unknown. This may be a read error: a much more frequent sequence differs by one nucleotide. Described time point: newly diagnosed GD, antithyroid drugs for less than 3 months. Generation of the TCR library employed RNA extracted from PBMCs. This specimen comes from a study of regulatory T cells in long-lasting Graves disease. With 4 bases removed from V and 2 bases from J, the gap between germline ends came to 17 bases. In germline, CDR1 is SGHTA, CDR2 FQGNSA. The CDR3 covers 16 residues. Arm-PCR of CDR3 regions and iRepertoire HTBI primers were the basis on which TCR beta libraries were built. MiXCR, applied by TCRdb to the multiplex PCR reads, yields one record per CDR3 protein. The sample lists about 620,000 distinct CDR3 sequences; around 17% were seen once. Findings and limits, study-wide: Persistent Graves' patients showed a TCR diversity that was lower than that of newly diagnosed ones.

This same sample was also taken into another study, of T cells in Graves' hyperthyroidism and ophthalmopathy.

This sequence was found in a woman in her twenties or thirties with Graves disease. Source: peripheral blood mononuclear cells (PBMCs), taken at new diagnosis, from a patient treated with antithyroid drugs. The gene calls are TRBV7-2 and TRBJ1-2; D might be TRBD1 (5 bases). CDR3 sequence: CASSYGAERPNYGYTF. In nucleotides, the CDR3 is TGTGCCAGCAGCTACGGGGCAGAAAGGCCGAACTATGGCTACACCTTC.